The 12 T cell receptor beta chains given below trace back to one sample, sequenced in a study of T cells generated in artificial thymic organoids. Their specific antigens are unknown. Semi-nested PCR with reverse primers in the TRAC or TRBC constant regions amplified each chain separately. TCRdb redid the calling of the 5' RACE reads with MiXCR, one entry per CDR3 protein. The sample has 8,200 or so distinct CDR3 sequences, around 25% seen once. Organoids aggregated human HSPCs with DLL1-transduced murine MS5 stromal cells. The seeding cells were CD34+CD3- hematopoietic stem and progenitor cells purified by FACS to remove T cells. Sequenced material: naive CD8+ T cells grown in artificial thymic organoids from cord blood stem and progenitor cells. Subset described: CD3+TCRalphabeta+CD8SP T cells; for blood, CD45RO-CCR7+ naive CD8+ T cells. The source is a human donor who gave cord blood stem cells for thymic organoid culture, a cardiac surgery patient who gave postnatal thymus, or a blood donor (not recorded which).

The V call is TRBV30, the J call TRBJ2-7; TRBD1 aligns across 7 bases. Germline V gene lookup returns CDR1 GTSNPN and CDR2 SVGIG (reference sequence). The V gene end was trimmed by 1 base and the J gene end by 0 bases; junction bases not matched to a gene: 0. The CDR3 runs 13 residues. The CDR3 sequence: CAWSGDSSYEQYF. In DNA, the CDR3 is TGTGCCTGGAGTGGGGACAGCTCCTACGAGCAGTACTTC.

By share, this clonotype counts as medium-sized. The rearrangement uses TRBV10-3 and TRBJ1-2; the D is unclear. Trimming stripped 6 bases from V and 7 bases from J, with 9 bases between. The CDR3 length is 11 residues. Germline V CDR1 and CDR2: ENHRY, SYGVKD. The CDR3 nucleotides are TGTGCCATCAGACAAGGAGGTGGCTACACCTTC. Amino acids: CAIRQGGGYTF.

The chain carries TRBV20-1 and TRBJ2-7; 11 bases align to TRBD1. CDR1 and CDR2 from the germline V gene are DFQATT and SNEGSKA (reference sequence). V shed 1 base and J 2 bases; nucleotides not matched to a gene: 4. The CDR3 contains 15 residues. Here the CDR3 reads CSARGDRGETYEQYF. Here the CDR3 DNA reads TGCAGTGCTAGAGGGGACAGGGGGGAAACCTACGAGCAGTACTTC.

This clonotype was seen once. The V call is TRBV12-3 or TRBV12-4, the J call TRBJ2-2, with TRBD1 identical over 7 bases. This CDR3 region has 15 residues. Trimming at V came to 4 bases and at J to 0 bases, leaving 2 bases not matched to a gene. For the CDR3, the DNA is TGTGCCAGCAGTTCGGACAGGTCGAACACCGGGGAGCTGTTTTTT. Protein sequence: CASSSDRSNTGELFF.

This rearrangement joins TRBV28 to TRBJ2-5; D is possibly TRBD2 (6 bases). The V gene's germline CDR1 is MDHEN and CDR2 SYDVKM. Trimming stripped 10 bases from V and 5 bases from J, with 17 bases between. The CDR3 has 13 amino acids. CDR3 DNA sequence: TGTGCCATCTCTGGCAGGGCGGGGGAGACCCAGTACTTC. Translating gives CAISGRAGETQYF.

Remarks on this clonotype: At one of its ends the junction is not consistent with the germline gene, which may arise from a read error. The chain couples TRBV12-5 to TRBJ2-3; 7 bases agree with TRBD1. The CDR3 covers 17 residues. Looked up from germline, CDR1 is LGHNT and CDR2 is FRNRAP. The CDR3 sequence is CASGLVGCRVGTDTQCF. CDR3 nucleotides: TGTGCTAGTGGTTTGGTAGGCTGCCGGGTAGGGACAGATACGCAGTGTTTT.

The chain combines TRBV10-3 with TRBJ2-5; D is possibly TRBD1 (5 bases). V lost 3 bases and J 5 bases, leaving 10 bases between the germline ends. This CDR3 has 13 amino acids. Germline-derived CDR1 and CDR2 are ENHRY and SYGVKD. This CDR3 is CAISDQGEETQYF. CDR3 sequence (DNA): TGTGCCATCAGTGACCAGGGCGAGGAGACCCAGTACTTC.

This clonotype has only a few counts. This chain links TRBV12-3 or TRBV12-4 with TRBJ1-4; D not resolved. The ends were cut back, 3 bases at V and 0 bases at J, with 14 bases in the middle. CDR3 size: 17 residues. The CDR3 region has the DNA TGTGCCAGCAGTTTTGAGTCCCCGTGGGCAACTAATGAAAAACTGTTTTTT. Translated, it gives CASSFESPWATNEKLFF.

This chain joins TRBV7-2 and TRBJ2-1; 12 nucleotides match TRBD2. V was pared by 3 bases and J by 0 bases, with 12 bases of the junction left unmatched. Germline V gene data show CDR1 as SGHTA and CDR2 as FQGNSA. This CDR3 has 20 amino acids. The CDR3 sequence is CASSFPGLAGWLGSYNEQFF. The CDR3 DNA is TGTGCCAGCAGCTTTCCCGGACTAGCGGGGTGGCTGGGCTCCTACAATGAGCAGTTCTTC.

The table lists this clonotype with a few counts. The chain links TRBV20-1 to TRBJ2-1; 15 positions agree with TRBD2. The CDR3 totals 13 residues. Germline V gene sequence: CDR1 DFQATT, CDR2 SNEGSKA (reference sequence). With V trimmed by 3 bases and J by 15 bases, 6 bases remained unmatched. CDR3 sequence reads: CSARNGLAGGPFF. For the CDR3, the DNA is TGCAGTGCTAGGAACGGACTAGCGGGGGGGCCGTTCTTC.

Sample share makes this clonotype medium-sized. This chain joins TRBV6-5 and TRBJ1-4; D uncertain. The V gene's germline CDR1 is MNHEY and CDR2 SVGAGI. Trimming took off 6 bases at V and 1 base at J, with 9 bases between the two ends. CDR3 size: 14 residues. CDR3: CASSSTRTNEKLFF. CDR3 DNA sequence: TGTGCCAGCAGCTCGACCCGAACTAATGAAAAACTGTTTTTT.

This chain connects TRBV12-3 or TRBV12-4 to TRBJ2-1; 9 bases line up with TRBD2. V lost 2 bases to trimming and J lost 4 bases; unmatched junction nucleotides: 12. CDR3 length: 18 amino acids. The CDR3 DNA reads TGTGCCAGCAGTTTAAGGATCATTGGGCGGGGGGGGTACAATGAGCAGTTCTTC. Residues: CASSLRIIGRGGYNEQFF.